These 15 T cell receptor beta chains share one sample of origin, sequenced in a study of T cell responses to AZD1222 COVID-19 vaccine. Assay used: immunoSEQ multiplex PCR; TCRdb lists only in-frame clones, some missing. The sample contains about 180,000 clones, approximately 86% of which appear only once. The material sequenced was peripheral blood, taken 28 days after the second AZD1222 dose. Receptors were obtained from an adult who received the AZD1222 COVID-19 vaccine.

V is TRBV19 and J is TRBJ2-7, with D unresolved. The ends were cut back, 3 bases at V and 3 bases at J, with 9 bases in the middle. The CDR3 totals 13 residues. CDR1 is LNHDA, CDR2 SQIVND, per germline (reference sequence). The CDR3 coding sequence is TGTGCCAGTAGTATCTACAGAGACTACGAGCAGTACTTC. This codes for CASSIYRDYEQYF.

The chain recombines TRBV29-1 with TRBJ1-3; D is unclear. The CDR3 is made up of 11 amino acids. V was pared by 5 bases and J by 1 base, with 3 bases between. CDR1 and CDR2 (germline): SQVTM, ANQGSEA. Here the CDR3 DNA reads TGCAGCGTTTCGTCTGGAAACACCATATATTTT. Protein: CSVSSGNTIYF.

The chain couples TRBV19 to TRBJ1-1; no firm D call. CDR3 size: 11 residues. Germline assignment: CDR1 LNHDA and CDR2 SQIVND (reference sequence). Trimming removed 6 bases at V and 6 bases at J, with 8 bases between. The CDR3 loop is CASSRSAEAFF. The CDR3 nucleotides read TGTGCCAGTAGCCGCTCGGCTGAAGCTTTCTTT.

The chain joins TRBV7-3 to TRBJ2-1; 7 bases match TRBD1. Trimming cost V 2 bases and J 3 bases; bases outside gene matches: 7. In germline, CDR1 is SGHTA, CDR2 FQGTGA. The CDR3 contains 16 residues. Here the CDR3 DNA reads TGTGCCAGCAGCTTACAACGGGACAGTAGCTACAATGAGCAGTTCTTC. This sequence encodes CASSLQRDSSYNEQFF.

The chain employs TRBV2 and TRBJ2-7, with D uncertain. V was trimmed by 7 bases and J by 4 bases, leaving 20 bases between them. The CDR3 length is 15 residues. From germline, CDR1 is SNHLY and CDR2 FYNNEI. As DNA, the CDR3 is TGTGCCAGCATAGCTGGCAGCTTTCAAATGTACGAGCAGTACTTC. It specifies CASIAGSFQMYEQYF.

CDR3 loop: CASIRTGIYEQYF. The DNA for the CDR3 is TGTGCCAGCATCCGGACAGGGATATACGAGCAGTACTTC. This rearrangement joins TRBV25-1 to TRBJ2-7, with TRBD1 matching 8 bases. The length of the CDR3 is 13 residues. V lost 7 bases to trimming and J lost 4 bases; unmatched junction nucleotides: 6. In germline, CDR1 is MGHDK, CDR2 SYGVNS.

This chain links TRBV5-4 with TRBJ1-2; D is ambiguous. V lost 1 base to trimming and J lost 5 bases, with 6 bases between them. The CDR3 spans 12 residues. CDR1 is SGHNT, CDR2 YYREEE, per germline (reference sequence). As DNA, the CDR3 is TGTGCCAGCAGCTTGTCAGCTTATGGCTACACCTTC. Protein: CASSLSAYGYTF.

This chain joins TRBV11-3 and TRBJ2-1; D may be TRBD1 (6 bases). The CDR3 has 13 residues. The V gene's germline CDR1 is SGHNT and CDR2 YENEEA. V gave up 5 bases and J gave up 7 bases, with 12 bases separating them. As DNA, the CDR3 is TGTGCCAGCAGCCCCCCCACAGGGAATGAGCAGTTCTTC. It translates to CASSPPTGNEQFF.

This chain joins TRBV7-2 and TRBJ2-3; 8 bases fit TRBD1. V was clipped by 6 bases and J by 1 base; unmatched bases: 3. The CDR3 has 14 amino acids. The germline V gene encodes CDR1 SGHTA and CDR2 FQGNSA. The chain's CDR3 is CASSSDRGTDTQYF. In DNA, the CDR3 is TGTGCCAGCAGTTCGGACAGGGGCACAGATACGCAGTATTTT.

CDR3 DNA sequence: TGCGCCAGCAGCCAAGATAACCGCCCAGGGTTCGAGCAGTACTTC. Its translation is CASSQDNRPGFEQYF. This chain joins TRBV4-3 and TRBJ2-7; D is perhaps TRBD1 (5 bases). V dropped 0 bases and J dropped 6 bases, with 15 bases sitting between them. Germline assignment: CDR1 LGHNA and CDR2 YSLEER. This CDR3 spans 15 amino acids.

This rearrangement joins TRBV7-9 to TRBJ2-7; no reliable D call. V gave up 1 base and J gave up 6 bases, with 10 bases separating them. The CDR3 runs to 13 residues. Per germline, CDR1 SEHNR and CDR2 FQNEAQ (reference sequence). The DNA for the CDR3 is TGTGCCAGCAGCTTAGAAAGAAACTCCGAGCAGTACTTC. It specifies CASSLERNSEQYF.

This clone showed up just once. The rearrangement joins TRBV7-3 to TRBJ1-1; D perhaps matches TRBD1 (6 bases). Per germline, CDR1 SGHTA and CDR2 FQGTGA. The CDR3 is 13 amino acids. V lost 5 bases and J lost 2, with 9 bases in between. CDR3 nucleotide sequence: TGTGCCAGCAGCGCGGACAGAAACACTGAAGCTTTCTTT. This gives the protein CASSADRNTEAFF.

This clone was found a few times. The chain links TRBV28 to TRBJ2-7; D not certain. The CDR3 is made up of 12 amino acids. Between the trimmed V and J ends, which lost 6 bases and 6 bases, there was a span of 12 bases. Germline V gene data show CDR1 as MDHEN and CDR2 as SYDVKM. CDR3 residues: CASSQSPGEQYF. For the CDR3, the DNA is TGTGCCAGCAGCCAAAGTCCAGGCGAGCAGTACTTC.

The CDR3 DNA follows: TGTGCCAGCAGTTTGGGGACAGGGGGCGCCTCCGGCTACACCTTC. Its translation: CASSLGTGGASGYTF. The chain employs TRBV28 and TRBJ1-2; 12 bases map to TRBD1. The CDR3 is 15 residues long. The V and J ends lost 3 bases and 8 bases, in that order; junction bases with no gene match: 7. Germline CDR1 is MDHEN and CDR2 is SYDVKM.

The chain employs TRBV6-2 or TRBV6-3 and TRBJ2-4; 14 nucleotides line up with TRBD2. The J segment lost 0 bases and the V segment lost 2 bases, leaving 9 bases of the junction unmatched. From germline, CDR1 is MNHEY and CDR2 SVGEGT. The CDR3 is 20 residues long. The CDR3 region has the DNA TGTGCCAGCAGTTACAAACTGACTAGCGGGGGGGCCATAGCCAAAAACATTCAGTACTTC. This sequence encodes CASSYKLTSGGAIAKNIQYF.